The rows below give T cell receptor beta chains drawn from one sample of a study of cytomegalovirus exposure and HLA in healthy donors. TCRdb's copy holds only in-frame clones and misses some; the assay was immunoSEQ multiplex PCR. Of 65,000 to 75,000 clones listed, 90% to 95% are singletons. What was sequenced was PBMCs. These receptors were collected from a woman aged 18-29 years in good health and CMV-seropositive. Each CDR3 is given with its conserved first and last residue. A D gene is named only where the DNA matches it firmly.

j_gene,v_gene,d_gene,CDR3aa
TRBJ2-3,TRBV27,-,CASSSRGASTDTQYF
TRBJ1-5,TRBV11-2,TRBD1,CASSSGGRQPQHF
TRBJ1-5,TRBV28,-,CASSNARTENQPQHF
TRBJ1-1,TRBV30,-,CAWSRAGGAIRNTEAFF
TRBJ2-3,TRBV6-5,TRBD2,CASSRTRHTQYF
TRBJ1-2,TRBV19,-,CASSPRPQGNYGYTF
TRBJ2-7,TRBV2,TRBD2,CASSPGLAGGSNEQYF
TRBJ1-6,TRBV2,-,CASSGGHLGSYNSPLHF
TRBJ1-5,TRBV19,-,CASRNRELNQPQHF
TRBJ1-5,TRBV15,-,CATSRDGTLQPQHF
TRBJ2-3,TRBV6-1,-,CASRVSADTQYF
TRBJ2-7,TRBV5-1,-,CASSFGSTYEQYF
TRBJ2-5,TRBV2,TRBD2,CASIWGGETQYF
TRBJ2-2,TRBV5-1,-,CASSLTQTGELFF
TRBJ2-7,TRBV2,-,CASSGSREGLDEQYF
TRBJ2-3,TRBV5-1,TRBD2,CASSRTSGGADTQYF
TRBJ2-3,TRBV10-3,TRBD1,CAISESGTETDTQYF
TRBJ1-1,TRBV27,-,CASSLRENTEAFF
TRBJ1-2,TRBV4-1,-,CASSQDYAEYGYTF
TRBJ2-1,TRBV6-1,-,CASSESGFREQFF
TRBJ2-2,TRBV6-1,-,CAEGQLNTGELFF
TRBJ1-2,TRBV6-6,-,CASSYGRLEGYTF
TRBJ2-3,TRBV27,-,CASSLGRVSSGRSTDTQYF
TRBJ1-5,TRBV5-6,-,CASSLSSNQPQHF
TRBJ2-1,TRBV19,TRBD1,CASAITGTGGYNEQFF
TRBJ1-5,TRBV28,TRBD1,CASSSSTHTRGKQPQHF
TRBJ1-5,TRBV5-1,-,CASSLVFSQQLNQPQHF
TRBJ2-3,TRBV4-1,TRBD2,CASSQRSGGASDTQYF
TRBJ1-2,TRBV25-1,-,CASIGQGFYGYTF
TRBJ2-7,TRBV11-2,-,CASSLTYEQYF
TRBJ2-6,TRBV30,-,CAWTPTRGHGANVLTF
TRBJ1-1,TRBV7-9,TRBD1,CASSSARDSHTEAFF
TRBJ1-4,TRBV6-4,-,CASSDIKGLFF
TRBJ2-1,TRBV7-2,TRBD2,CASSLGSGTSGEQFF
TRBJ2-5,TRBV5-1,-,CASRSPGLQRAETQYF
TRBJ1-3,TRBV18,-,CASSPPEVAWGNTIYF
TRBJ2-2,TRBV5-1,-,CASSLLDSSTGELFF
TRBJ2-7,TRBV2,TRBD1,CASSNTRRDRFSYEQYF
TRBJ2-7,TRBV19,-,CASKRGGEQYF
TRBJ1-5,TRBV6-6,-,CASSSARAALNQPQHF
TRBJ1-2,TRBV30,TRBD1,CAWSWTGELYGYTF
TRBJ2-3,TRBV19,-,CASSISRPPLTDTQYF